A selection of T cell receptor beta chains follows, all from one sample in a study of blood T cell repertoires in COVID-19. The protocol was immunoSEQ multiplex PCR, while the TCRdb copy is restricted to in-frame clones and leaves out a portion. The data show hundreds of thousands of clones, with approximately 85% seen just once and approximately 5.1% held by the top ten. The specimen sequenced was peripheral blood. These receptors all stem from a man over 45 with active or convalescent COVID-19. The CDR3 runs from the conserved cysteine through the conserved F or W. The D gene is left open where the match is weak.

>TRBJ1-1|TRBV6-5|14|-
CASSFRGGNTEAFF
>TRBJ2-1|TRBV30|15|-
CAWTAGSFPPGEQFF
>TRBJ1-2|TRBV27|13|TRBD1
CASSWDRSYGYTF
>TRBJ1-6|TRBV30|13|-
CAWSPIIRGSLHF
>TRBJ2-1|TRBV15|13|-
CATSETVYNEQFF
>TRBJ1-2|TRBV5-6|15|-
CASSLALLSMPVYTF
>TRBJ1-6|TRBV27|18|-
CASSLSPRQGNNNSPLHF
>TRBJ2-5|TRBV5-1|12|-
CASSLAGETQYF
>TRBJ1-4|TRBV5-1|15|-
CATNPRSLFNEKLFF
>TRBJ2-1|TRBV25-1|15|-
CASSGGDGPYNEQFF
>TRBJ1-4|TRBV15|14|TRBD1
CATSAGQALEKLFF
>TRBJ1-4|TRBV10-3|12|-
CAISDINEKLFF
>TRBJ2-7|TRBV7-9|16|-
CASSPGRGRNTYEQYF
>TRBJ2-1|TRBV7-2|17|TRBD2
CASSSAHLAGGLNEQFF
>TRBJ1-3|TRBV11-2|17|TRBD1
CASSLDRAAISGNTIYF
>TRBJ1-5|TRBV28|13|-
CASSTGVRQPQHF
>TRBJ2-2|TRBV24-1|14|-
CATSQTIDTGELFF
>TRBJ1-5|TRBV9|15|TRBD1
CASSVDGTGFQPQHF
>TRBJ1-3|TRBV30|14|-
CAWRGPSSGNTIYF
>TRBJ2-7|TRBV7-3|14|TRBD1
CASSLMGQGYEQYF
>TRBJ1-2|TRBV29-1|13|TRBD1
CSVVQGTNYGYTF
>TRBJ2-4|TRBV7-3|13|-
CASSRTAGDIQYF
>TRBJ2-6|TRBV15|17|-
CATSRGLGGSGANVLTF
>TRBJ2-1|TRBV29-1|14|TRBD1
CSVGYRGSYNEQFF
>TRBJ1-3|TRBV6-5|15|TRBD1
CASSQGEVSGNTIYF